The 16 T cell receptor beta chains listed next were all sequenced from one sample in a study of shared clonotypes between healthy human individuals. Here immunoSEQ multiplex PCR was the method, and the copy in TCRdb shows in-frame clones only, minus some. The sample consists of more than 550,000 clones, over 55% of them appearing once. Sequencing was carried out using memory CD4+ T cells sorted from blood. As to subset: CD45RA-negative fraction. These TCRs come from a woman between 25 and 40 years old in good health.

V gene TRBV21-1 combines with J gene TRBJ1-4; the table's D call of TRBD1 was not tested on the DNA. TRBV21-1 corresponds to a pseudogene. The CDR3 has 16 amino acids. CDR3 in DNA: TGTGCCAGCAGCGGACAGGGAGTAGGAACTAATGAAAAACTGTTTTTT. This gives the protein CASSGQGVGTNEKLFF.

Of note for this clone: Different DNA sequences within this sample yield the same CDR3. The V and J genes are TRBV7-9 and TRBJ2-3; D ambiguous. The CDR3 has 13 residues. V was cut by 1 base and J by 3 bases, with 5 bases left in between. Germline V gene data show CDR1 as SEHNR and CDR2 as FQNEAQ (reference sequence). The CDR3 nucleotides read TGTGCCAGCAGCTTAGTGGGGACAGATACGCAGTATTTT. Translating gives CASSLVGTDTQYF.

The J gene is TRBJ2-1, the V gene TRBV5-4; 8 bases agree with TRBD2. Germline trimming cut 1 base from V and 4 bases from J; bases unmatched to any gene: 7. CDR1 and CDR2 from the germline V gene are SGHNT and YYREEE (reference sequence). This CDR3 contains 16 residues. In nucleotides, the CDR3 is TGTGCCAGCAGCTTGTATGTAGCGGGACTATACAATGAGCAGTTCTTC. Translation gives CASSLYVAGLYNEQFF.

Here the CDR3 reads CASSPAAGGSYEQYF. The DNA for the CDR3 is TGTGCCAGCAGTCCAGCAGCGGGAGGATCGTACGAGCAGTACTTC. The V call is TRBV28, the J call TRBJ2-7; TRBD2 matches 9 bases. V trimming: 5 bases; J trimming: 4 bases; junction bases outside the gene matches: 9. This CDR3 has 15 residues. Germline V gene lookup returns CDR1 MDHEN and CDR2 SYDVKM.

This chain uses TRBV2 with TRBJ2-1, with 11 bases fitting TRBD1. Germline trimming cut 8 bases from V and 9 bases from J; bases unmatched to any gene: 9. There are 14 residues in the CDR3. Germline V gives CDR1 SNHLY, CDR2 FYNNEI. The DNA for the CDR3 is TGTGCCAGCGACCGGGACAGGGGGAATAGTGAGCAGTTCTTC. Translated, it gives CASDRDRGNSEQFF.

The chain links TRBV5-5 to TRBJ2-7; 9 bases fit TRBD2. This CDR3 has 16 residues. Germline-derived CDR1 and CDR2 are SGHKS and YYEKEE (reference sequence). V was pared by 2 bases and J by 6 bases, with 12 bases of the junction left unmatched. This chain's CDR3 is CASSFDPSGILSEQYF. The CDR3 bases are TGTGCCAGCAGCTTTGACCCTAGCGGGATTTTGTCCGAGCAGTACTTC.

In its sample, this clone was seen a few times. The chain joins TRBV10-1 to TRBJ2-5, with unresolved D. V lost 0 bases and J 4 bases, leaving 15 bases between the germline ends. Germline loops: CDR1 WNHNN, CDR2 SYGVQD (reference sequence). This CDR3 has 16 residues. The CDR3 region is CASSESSGVTRETQYF. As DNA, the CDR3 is TGCGCCAGCAGTGAGTCAAGTGGGGTTACCAGAGAGACCCAGTACTTC.

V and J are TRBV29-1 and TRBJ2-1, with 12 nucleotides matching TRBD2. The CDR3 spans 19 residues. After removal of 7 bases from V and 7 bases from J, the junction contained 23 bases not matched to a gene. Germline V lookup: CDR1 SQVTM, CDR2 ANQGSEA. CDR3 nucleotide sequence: TGCAGCGCATCGACCAAATTCCGGTGGACTAGCGGGACCTTGAATGAGCAGTTCTTC. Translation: CSASTKFRWTSGTLNEQFF.

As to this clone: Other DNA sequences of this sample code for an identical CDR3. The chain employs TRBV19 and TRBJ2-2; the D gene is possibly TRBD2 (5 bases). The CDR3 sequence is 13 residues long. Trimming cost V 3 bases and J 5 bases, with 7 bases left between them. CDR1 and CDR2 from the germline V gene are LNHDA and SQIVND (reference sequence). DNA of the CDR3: TGTGCCAGTAGTATCCGGGATACCGGGGAGCTGTTTTTT. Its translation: CASSIRDTGELFF.

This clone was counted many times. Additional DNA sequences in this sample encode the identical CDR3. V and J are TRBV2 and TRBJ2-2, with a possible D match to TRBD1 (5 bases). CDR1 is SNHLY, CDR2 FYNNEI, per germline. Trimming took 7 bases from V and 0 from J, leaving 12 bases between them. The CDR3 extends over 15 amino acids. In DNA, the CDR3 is TGTGCCAGCAAAATCGGCAGGGCGAACACCGGGGAGCTGTTTTTT. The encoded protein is CASKIGRANTGELFF. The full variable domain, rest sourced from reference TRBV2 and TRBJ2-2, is EPEVTQTPSHQVTQMGQEVILRCVPISNHLYFYWYRQILGQKVEFLVSFYNNEISEKSEIFDDQFSVERPDGSNFTLKIRSTKLEDSAMYFCASKIGRANTGELFFGEGSRLTVL.

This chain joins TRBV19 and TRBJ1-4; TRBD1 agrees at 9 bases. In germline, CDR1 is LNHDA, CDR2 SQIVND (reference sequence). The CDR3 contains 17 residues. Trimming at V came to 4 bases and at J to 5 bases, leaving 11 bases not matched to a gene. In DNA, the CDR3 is TGTGCCAGTAGTACCGGACAGGGGAGGAGCTCGAATGAAAAACTGTTTTTT. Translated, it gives CASSTGQGRSSNEKLFF.

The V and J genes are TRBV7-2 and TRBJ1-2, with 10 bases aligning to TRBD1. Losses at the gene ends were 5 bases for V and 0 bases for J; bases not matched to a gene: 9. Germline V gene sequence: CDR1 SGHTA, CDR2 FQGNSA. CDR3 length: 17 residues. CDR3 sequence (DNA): TGTGCCAGCAGCACGAGGACAGGGGGAAGCGCTAACTATGGCTACACCTTC. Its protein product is CASSTRTGGSANYGYTF.

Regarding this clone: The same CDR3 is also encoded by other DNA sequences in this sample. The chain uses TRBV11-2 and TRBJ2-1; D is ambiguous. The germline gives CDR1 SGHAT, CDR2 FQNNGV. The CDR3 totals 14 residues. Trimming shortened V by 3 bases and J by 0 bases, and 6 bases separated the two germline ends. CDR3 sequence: CASSFSSSYNEQFF. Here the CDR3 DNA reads TGTGCCAGCAGCTTTTCGAGCTCCTACAATGAGCAGTTCTTC.

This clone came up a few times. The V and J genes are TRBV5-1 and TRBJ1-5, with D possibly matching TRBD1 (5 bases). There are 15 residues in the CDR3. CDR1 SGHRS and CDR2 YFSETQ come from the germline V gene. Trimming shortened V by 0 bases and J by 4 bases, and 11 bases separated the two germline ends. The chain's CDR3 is CASSLGDVPNQPQHF. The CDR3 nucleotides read TGCGCCAGCAGCTTGGGGGACGTGCCAAATCAGCCCCAGCATTTT.

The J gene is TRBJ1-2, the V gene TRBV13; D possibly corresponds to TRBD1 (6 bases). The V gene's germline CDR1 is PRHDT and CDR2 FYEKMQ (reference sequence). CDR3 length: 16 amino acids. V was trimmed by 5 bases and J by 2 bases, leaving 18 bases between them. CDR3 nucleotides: TGTGCCAGCAGCACCACCGGGACACCGGCCAACTATGGCTACACCTTC. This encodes CASSTTGTPANYGYTF.

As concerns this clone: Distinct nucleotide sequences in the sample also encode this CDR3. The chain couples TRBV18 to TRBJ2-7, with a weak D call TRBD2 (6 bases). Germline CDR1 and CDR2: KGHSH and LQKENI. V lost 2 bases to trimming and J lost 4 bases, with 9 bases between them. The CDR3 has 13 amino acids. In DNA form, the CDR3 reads TGTGCCAGCTCACCAACCGGAGGGTACGAGCAGTACTTC. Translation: CASSPTGGYEQYF.